This TCR beta chain originates from a study of T cell responses to AZD1222 COVID-19 vaccine (dated by TCRdb to the early 2020s). In the study overall: TCR sequencing was performed for roughly 250 trial participants, of whom about 200 were given two doses of AZD1222 and about 25 were given two doses of MenACWY control vaccine. Enrollment into the trials was organized by age into subgroups of 18-55, 56-69 and 70-plus years, and those subgroups contained roughly 150, 30 and 60 TCR-sequenced participants, respectively. Broad study findings and their caveats: No day 14 peak-response samples were available, so repertoires were characterized only after the peak T cell response. After two AZD1222 doses, both the breadth and the depth of spike-specific TCRs were significantly higher than at day 0 and than in MenACWY recipients. Reportedly, almost half of the unique spike-specific TCRs recognized epitopes lying outside the regions that are mutated in the B.1.351 and B.1.1.7 variants. Participants were mostly white British and included more females than males, and it was suggested by the authors that clonal diversity may have been underestimated. CD4 TCRs associated with the vaccine covered the entire spike protein, and the dominant responses were in regions 160-218 and 743-854. Conclusions about previously exposed vaccinees are limited because only five to seven AZD1222 recipients were SARS-CoV-2 seropositive at baseline. The 56-69-year group was small, and its depth increase did not reach significance, likely because of low power.

This clone showed up just once. This clone's antigen is unknown. Base qualities are not provided; no much larger clone lies one nucleotide away. The CDR3 regions of human TCRbeta chains were analyzed by immunosequencing. The original methods were these. Repertoire TCRs were checked for matches against a reference library of SARS-CoV-2-specific TCRs that had been generated using the MIRA antigen-specificity platform. Breadth was defined as the fraction of unique TCRs that were SARS-CoV-2-associated, and depth was defined as the fraction of total T cells that were SARS-CoV-2-associated. Using the MIRA data, each spike-specific TCR was mapped to the spike region that the TCR reacts to and placed in a CD4 or CD8 class. Log10-transformed breadth and depth values were compared by one-way ANOVA with Sidak's multiple comparisons tests. TCRdb re-hosts the immuneACCESS table, in-frame sequences only. Its copies lack some clones; in the studies checked, an unresolved V gene accounts for under half of them, and the cause for the rest is not known. Clone size and the V and J calls come from that table; the DNA yielded D and trimming. This sample is represented by more than 90,000 clones; about 89% of them were singletons. The ten largest clones capture approximately 7.1% of the sample.

This specimen's time point label, interpreted: about 28 days (+/-7) after the second vaccine dose. Because spike-specific TCR depth and breadth did not differ between the two schedules, AZD1222 recipients who got a second dose at roughly 4 weeks were pooled with those who got a second dose at roughly 12 weeks. The vaccinee samples were drawn from two UK trials, COV001 and COV002, one of which was a single-blind randomized controlled phase 2/3 trial testing AZD1222 (ChAdOx1 nCoV-19) in healthy adults. For TCRbeta chain sequencing, PBMC samples were collected from trial participants at day 0 and at day 28 after the second dose. CDR1 and CDR2 were assigned from the germline V gene as SGHNT and YENEEA. V was cut back by 1 base and J by 4 bases, leaving a gap of 14 bases between them. The CDR3 runs 16 amino acids, cysteine and phenylalanine included. Left in the record is the CDR3 DNA by itself, 48 bases read in frame from the first base.

This specimen consisted of peripheral blood, obtained 28 days after the second AZD1222 dose. The chain links TRBV11-3 with TRBJ2-1; 5 matching bases give a weak D call of TRBD1. This clonotype was sampled from an adult who received the AZD1222 COVID-19 vaccine. At the DNA level, the sequence is TGTGCCAGCAGCTTAGCGGGTTGGGGCTCTTACAATGAGCAGTTCTTC. The encoded protein is CASSLAGWGSYNEQFF. With all but the CDR3 taken from the reference TRBV11-3 and TRBJ2-1 genes, the full variable domain is: EAGVVQSPRYKIIEKKQPVAFWCNPISGHNTLYWYLQNLGQGPELLIRYENEEAVDDSQLPKDRFSAERLKGVDSTLKIQPAELGDSAVYLCASSLAGWGSYNEQFFGPGTRLTVL.